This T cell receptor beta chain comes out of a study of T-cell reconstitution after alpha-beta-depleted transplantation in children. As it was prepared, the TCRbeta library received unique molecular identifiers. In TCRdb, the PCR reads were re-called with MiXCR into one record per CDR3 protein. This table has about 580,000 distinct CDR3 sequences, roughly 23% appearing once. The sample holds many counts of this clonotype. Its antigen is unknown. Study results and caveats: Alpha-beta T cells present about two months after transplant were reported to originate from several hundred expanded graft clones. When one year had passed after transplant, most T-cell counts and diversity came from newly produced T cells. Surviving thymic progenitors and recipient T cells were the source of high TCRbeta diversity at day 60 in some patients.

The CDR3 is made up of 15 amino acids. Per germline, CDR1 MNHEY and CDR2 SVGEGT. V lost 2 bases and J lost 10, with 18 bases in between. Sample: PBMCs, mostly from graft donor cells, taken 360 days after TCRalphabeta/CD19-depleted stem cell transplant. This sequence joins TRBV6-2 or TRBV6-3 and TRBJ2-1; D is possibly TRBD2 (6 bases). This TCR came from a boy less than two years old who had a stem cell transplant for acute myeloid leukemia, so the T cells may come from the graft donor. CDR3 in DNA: TGTGCCAGCAGTTACCGGCGGGATCTTAGGGGCGAGCAGTTCTTC. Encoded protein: CASSYRRDLRGEQFF.